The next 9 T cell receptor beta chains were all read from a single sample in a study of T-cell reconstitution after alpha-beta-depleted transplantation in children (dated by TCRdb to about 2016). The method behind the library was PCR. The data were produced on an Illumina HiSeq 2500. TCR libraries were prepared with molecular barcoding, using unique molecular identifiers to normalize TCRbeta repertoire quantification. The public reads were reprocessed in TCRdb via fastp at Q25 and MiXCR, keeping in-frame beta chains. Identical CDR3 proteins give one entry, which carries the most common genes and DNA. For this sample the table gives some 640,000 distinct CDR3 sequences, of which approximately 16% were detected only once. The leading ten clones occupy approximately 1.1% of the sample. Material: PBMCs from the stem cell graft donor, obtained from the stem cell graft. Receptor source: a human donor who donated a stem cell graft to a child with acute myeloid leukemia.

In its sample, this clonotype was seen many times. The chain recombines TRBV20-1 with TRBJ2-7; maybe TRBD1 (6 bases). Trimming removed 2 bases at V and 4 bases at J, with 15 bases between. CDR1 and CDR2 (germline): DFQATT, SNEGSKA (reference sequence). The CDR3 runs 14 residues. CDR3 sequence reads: CSARNRAWGYEQYV. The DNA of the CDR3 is TGCAGTGCTAGAAACAGGGCATGGGGTTACGAGCAGTACGTC.

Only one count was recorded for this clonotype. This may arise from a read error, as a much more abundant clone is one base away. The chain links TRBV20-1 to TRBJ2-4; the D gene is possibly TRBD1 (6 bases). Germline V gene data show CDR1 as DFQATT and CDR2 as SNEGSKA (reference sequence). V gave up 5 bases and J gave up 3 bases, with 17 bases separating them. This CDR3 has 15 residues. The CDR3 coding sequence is TGCAGTGCTGGGAGAGGGGGTACGGGCAAAAACATTCAGTACTTC. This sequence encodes CSAGRGGTGKNIQYF.

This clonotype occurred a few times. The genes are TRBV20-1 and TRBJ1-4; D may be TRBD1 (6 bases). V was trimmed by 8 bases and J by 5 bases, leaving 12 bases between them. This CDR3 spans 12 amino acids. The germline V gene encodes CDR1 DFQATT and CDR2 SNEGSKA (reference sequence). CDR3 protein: CSTGGGNEKLFF. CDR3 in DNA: TGCAGTACGGGGGGGGGCAATGAAAAACTGTTTTTT.

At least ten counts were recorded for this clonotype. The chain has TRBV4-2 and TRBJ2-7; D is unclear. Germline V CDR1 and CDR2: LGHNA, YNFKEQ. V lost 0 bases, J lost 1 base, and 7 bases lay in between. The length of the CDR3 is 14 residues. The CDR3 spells CASSQDQQSYEQYV. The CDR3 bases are TGTGCCAGCAGCCAAGACCAACAGTCCTACGAGCAGTACGTC.

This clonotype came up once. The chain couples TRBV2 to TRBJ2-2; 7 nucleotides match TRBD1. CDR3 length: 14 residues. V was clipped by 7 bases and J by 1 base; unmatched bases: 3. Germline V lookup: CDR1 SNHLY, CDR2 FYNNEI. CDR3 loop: CASIRQGNTGELFF. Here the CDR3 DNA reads TGTGCCAGCATAAGACAGGGGAACACCGGGGAGCTGTTTTTT. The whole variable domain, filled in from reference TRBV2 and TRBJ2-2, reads EPEVTQTPSHQVTQMGQEVILRCVPISNHLYFYWYRQILGQKVEFLVSFYNNEISEKSEIFDDQFSVERPDGSNFTLKIRSTKLEDSAMYFCASIRQGNTGELFFGEGSRLTVL.

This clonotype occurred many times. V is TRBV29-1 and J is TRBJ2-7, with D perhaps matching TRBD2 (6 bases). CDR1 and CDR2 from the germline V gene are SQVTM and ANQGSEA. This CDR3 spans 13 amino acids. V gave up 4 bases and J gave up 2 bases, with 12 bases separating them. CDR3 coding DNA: TGCAGCGTTGGGAGGGACTCCACCTACGAGCAGTACTTC. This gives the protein CSVGRDSTYEQYF.

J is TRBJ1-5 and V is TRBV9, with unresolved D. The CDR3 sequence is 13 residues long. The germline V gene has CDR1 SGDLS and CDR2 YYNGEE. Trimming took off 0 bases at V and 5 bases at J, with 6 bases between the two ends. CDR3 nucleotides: TGTGCCAGCAGCGTAGAACCGGATCAGCCCCAGCATTTT. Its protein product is CASSVEPDQPQHF. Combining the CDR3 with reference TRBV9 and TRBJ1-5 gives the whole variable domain DSGVTQTPKHLITATGQRVTLRCSPRSGDLSVYWYQQSLDQGLQFLIQYYNGEERAKGNILERFSAQQFPDLHSELNLSSLELGDSALYFCASSVEPDQPQHFGDGTRLSIL.

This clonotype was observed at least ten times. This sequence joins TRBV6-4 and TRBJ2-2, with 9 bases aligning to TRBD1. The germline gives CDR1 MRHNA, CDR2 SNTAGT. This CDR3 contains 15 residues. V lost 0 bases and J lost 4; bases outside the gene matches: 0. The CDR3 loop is CASSDSTGGTGELFF. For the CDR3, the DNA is TGTGCCAGCAGTGACTCGACAGGGGGCACCGGGGAGCTGTTTTTT.

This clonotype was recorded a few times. Written as DNA, the CDR3 is TGTGCCAGCAGCACCTGGGGACCCGCGGGGAATCAGCCCCAGCATTTT. Its protein product is CASSTWGPAGNQPQHF. The rearrangement joins TRBV5-6 to TRBJ1-5; D is perhaps TRBD1 (5 bases). Deletions cut 4 bases from V and 4 bases from J, with 18 bases between. This CDR3 comprises 16 residues. CDR1 and CDR2 from the germline V gene are SGHDT and YYEEEE. Combining the CDR3 with reference TRBV5-6 and TRBJ1-5 gives the whole variable domain DAGVTQSPTHLIKTRGQQVTLRCSPKSGHDTVSWYQQALGQGPQFIFQYYEEEERQRGNFPDRFSGHQFPNYSSELNVNALLLGDSALYLCASSTWGPAGNQPQHFGDGTRLSIL.